The T cell receptor beta chain described here comes from a study of T-cell reconstitution after alpha-beta-depleted transplantation in children (dated by TCRdb to 2015 to 2016). Describing the broader study: The study quantitatively tracked T-cell immune reconstitution after TCRalphabeta/CD19-depleted allogeneic hematopoietic cell transplantation in children using TCR repertoire profiling. Overall study outcomes, separate from this receptor: In some patients, high TCRbeta diversity at day 60 was attributed to recipient T cells and intrathymic progenitors that had survived conditioning. The frequencies of hyperexpanded clones fell over the following months, and after one year, T-cell counts and TCRbeta diversity were mostly attributed to newly produced T cells. The apparently early recovery of alphabetaT-cell counts about two months after transplant reportedly depended on only several hundred rapidly expanded clones that came from non-depleted graft cells.

The label giving this sample's treatment or condition can be read as: allogeneic hematopoietic cell transplantation with graft depleted of TCRalphabeta T cells and CD19 B cells. TCRalphabeta/CD19-depleted allogeneic hematopoietic cell grafts were given to the transplant recipients, all of whom were children. Concerning this clonotype itself: The specificity of this receptor is unknown. No base quality information exists; no much larger clone differs at one position.

The library came from PCR. Data came from an Illumina HiSeq 2500. TCR libraries were prepared with molecular barcoding, using unique molecular identifiers to normalize TCRbeta repertoire quantification. TCRdb cleaned the public reads at Q25 with fastp, built clones with MiXCR and kept in-frame beta chains. Identical CDR3 proteins give one entry, which carries the most common genes and DNA. The sample contains 200,000 to 300,000 distinct CDR3 sequences, roughly 24% of them found a single time. Roughly 2.6% of the sample is taken by the ten largest. The CDR3 holds 15 amino acids from the cysteine to the phenylalanine. The DNA shown is the 45-base CDR3, in frame from base 1. Trimming leaves V shorter by 6 bases and J shorter by 0 bases, with the junction holding 9 bases beyond the gene matches. CDR1 and CDR2 (DFQATT, SNEGSKA) derive from the germline V gene (reference sequence).

Recombination linked TRBV20-1 to TRBJ2-7; 9 bases in the junction line up with TRBD1. The source is a girl aged 2 to 10 with Fanconi anemia, due to receive a stem cell transplant. Specimen: PBMCs, collected before TCRalphabeta/CD19-depleted stem cell transplant. Here is the DNA: TGCAGTGCGGAAAAAACGGGACAGGGCTCCTACGAGCAGTACTTC. This codes for CSAEKTGQGSYEQYF.